This is a list of T cell receptor beta chains from one sample in a study of human T cells and chemical hapten exposure. A single record per CDR3 protein comes from TCRdb applying MiXCR to the RACE reads. Of about 290,000 distinct CDR3 sequences in the sample, approximately 7.5% were seen once. The input for sequencing was whole blood, taken in connection with sensitization to the hapten diphenylcyclopropenone (DPC). These TCRs come from a man aged 18 to 29 with alopecia areata. Some clones in this sample may be carry-over from other donors' samples. The CDR3 runs from the conserved cysteine through the conserved F or W. A D gene is named only where the DNA matches it firmly. A row's size may be missing; if present it is once, few, many or a size class.

d_gene: .; j_gene: TRBJ2-7; len: 13; v_gene: TRBV6-6; abundance: .; CDR3aa: CASSYEGSYEQYF; CDR3nt: TGTGCCAGCAGTTACGAGGGGTCCTACGAGCAGTACTTC
d_gene: .; j_gene: TRBJ1-1; len: 12; v_gene: TRBV25-1; abundance: .; CDR3aa: CASSVGSVGAFF; CDR3nt: TGTGCCAGCAGTGTGGGGTCGGTGGGAGCTTTCTTT
d_gene: .; j_gene: TRBJ1-2; len: 15; v_gene: TRBV14; abundance: few; CDR3aa: CASSQSGLSGEGYTF; CDR3nt: TGTGCCAGCAGCCAATCCGGACTGTCCGGGGAGGGCTACACCTTC
d_gene: TRBD1; j_gene: TRBJ1-5; len: 14; v_gene: TRBV2; abundance: .; CDR3aa: CASRQGDSNQPQHF; CDR3nt: TGTGCCAGCAGACAGGGGGATAGCAATCAGCCCCAGCATTTT
d_gene: TRBD2; j_gene: TRBJ2-5; len: 16; v_gene: TRBV28; abundance: few; CDR3aa: CAVQERGNHWQETQYF; CDR3nt: TGTGCCGTTCAGGAGCGGGGGAATCACTGGCAAGAGACCCAGTACTTC
d_gene: TRBD1; j_gene: TRBJ1-4; len: 17; v_gene: TRBV7-9; abundance: .; CDR3aa: CASSRSTGTGINEKLFF; CDR3nt: TGTGCCAGCAGCCGTTCAACCGGGACAGGGATTAATGAAAAACTGTTTTTT
d_gene: .; j_gene: TRBJ2-7; len: 11; v_gene: TRBV10-3; abundance: .; CDR3aa: CAISEDLTKYF; CDR3nt: TGTGCCATCAGTGAGGACCTAACGAAGTACTTC
d_gene: .; j_gene: TRBJ2-5; len: 15; v_gene: TRBV4-2; abundance: .; CDR3aa: CASSQGGRGDETQYF; CDR3nt: TGTGCCAGCAGCCAAGGGGGCCGGGGCGACGAGACCCAGTACTTC
d_gene: .; j_gene: TRBJ2-3; len: 14; v_gene: TRBV5-1; abundance: .; CDR3aa: CASSDSQGPDTQYF; CDR3nt: TGCGCCAGCAGCGACAGTCAGGGACCAGATACGCAGTATTTT
d_gene: TRBD2; j_gene: TRBJ2-3; len: 15; v_gene: TRBV20-1; abundance: .; CDR3aa: CSARGGHAFTDTQYF; CDR3nt: TGCAGTGCTCGGGGGGGCCATGCTTTCACAGATACGCAGTATTTT
d_gene: .; j_gene: TRBJ2-7; len: 14; v_gene: TRBV2; abundance: many; CDR3aa: CASKTRANRIEQYF; CDR3nt: TGTGCCAGCAAGACCCGGGCGAATCGTATCGAGCAGTACTTC
d_gene: .; j_gene: TRBJ2-1; len: 15; v_gene: TRBV6-2/TRBV6-3; abundance: few; CDR3aa: CASSYPRSIYNEQFF; CDR3nt: TGTGCCAGCAGTTACCCGCGCTCTATTTACAATGAGCAGTTCTTC
d_gene: .; j_gene: TRBJ1-1; len: 15; v_gene: TRBV9; abundance: .; CDR3aa: CASSVEGRGWTEAFF; CDR3nt: TGTGCCAGCAGCGTAGAGGGCAGGGGATGGACTGAAGCTTTCTTT
d_gene: TRBD2; j_gene: TRBJ2-7; len: 13; v_gene: TRBV28; abundance: few; CDR3aa: CASISGGQSEQYF; CDR3nt: TGTGCCAGCATCTCGGGGGGGCAGAGCGAGCAGTACTTC
d_gene: .; j_gene: TRBJ2-3; len: 12; v_gene: TRBV29-1; abundance: many; CDR3aa: CSVERGADTQYF; CDR3nt: TGCAGCGTTGAAAGGGGCGCAGATACGCAGTATTTT